This TCR beta chain emerged from a study of blood T cell repertoires in COVID-19. Overall study context: Italy, Spain and the United States were the sources of the convalescent and acute COVID-19 samples. PBMCs, B-cell-depleted T cells, or T cells provided the cDNA or gDNA that made up the material.

Methods used by the authors: The assay estimated nucleated cells by amplifying reference gene primers. The repertoire was sequenced with immunoSEQ multiplex PCR; TCRdb's copy has only in-frame clones and lacks some. V and J calls and clone size follow that table, whereas D and trimming were derived from the DNA. This sample carries 70,000 or so clones, around nine tenths of them seen once, and the ten largest clones take approximately 8%. Between the trimmed V and J ends, which lost 5 bases and 3 bases, there was a span of 18 bases. Germline-derived CDR1 and CDR2 are SGHDT and YYEEEE. The CDR3 length is 15 residues.

Sequencing used peripheral blood. J is TRBJ2-7 and V is TRBV5-6; D possibly corresponds to TRBD1 (6 bases). The source of this sequence is a human donor in a cohort sampled during active COVID-19. The CDR3 region is CASSPSRDNIYEQYF. The CDR3 DNA follows: TGTGCCAGCAGTCCCTCCCGGGACAACATCTACGAGCAGTACTTC.